This T cell receptor (beta chain) was documented in a study of T cells in localized non-small cell lung cancer. Whole-study findings and limits: Adjacent uninvolved lung tissue had the highest T cell clonality, exceeding tumor. Appearing in adjacent lung were a median approximately 50 of the top 100 tumor clones. Sequencing, confined to only one tumor region, leaves heterogeneity possible.

This clone occurred a few times. Antigen specificity is unknown. This specimen includes other DNA sequences encoding the same CDR3. The germline gives CDR1 MNHNS, CDR2 SASEGT. This CDR3 is 15 amino acids long. The V and J ends lost 6 bases and 6 bases, in that order; junction bases with no gene match: 9. Assay: immunoSEQ multiplex PCR; the TCRdb copy retains only in-frame clones and omits some. The sample comprises roughly 34,000 clones, approximately 72% of which are singletons, and 35% to 40% rests with the top ten. The specimen was peripheral blood, collected before any cancer treatment. This sequence joins TRBV6-1 and TRBJ2-1, with TRBD2 matching over 9 bases. The origin of this receptor is an older male donor with stage II squamous cell lung carcinoma. The CDR3 DNA sequence: TGTGCCAGCAGCGAAAGGGGCGGGGGGGCCAATGAGCAGTTCTTC. This encodes CASSERGGGANEQFF.